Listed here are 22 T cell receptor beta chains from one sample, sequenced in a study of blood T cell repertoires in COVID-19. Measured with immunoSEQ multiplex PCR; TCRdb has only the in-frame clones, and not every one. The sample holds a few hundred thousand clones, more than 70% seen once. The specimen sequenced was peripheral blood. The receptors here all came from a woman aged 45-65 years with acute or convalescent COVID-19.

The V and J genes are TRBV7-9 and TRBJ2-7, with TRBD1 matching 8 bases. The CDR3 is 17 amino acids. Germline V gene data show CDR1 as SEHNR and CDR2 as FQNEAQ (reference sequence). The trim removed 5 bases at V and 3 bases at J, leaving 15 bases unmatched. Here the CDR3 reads CASSPRTRQGPNYEQYF. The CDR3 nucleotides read TGTGCCAGCAGCCCTCGGACAAGACAGGGGCCAAACTACGAGCAGTACTTC.

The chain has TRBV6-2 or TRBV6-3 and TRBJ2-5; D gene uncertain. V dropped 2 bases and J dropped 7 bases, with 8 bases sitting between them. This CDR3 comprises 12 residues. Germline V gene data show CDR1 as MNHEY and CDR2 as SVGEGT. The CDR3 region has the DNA TGTGCCAGCAGTTACACCCTAGGGACCCAGTACTTC. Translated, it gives CASSYTLGTQYF.

Here the CDR3 DNA reads TGCGCCAGCAGCGGAGGGACAGGGGCGGGCTATGGCTACACCTTC. Translation gives CASSGGTGAGYGYTF. V and J are TRBV5-1 and TRBJ1-2; 10 bases align to TRBD1. The CDR3 has 15 amino acids. Germline values: CDR1 SGHRS, CDR2 YFSETQ. V dropped 4 bases and J dropped 4; count of bases not matched to a gene: 7.

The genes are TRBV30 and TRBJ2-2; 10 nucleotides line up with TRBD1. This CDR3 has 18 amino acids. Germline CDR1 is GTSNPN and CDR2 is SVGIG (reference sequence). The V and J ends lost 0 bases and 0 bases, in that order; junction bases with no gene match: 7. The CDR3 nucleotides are TGTGCCTGGAGTGTAGGGGACAGGGGACGATCGAACACCGGGGAGCTGTTTTTT. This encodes CAWSVGDRGRSNTGELFF.

The CDR3 protein is CATTNTGELFF. The CDR3, as DNA: TGTGCCACCACTAACACCGGGGAGCTGTTTTTT. The rearrangement joins TRBV15 to TRBJ2-2; D gene uncertain. CDR1 and CDR2 from the germline V gene are LNHNV and YYDKDF (reference sequence). Trimming took 7 bases from V and 2 from J, leaving 2 bases between them. This CDR3 has 11 residues.

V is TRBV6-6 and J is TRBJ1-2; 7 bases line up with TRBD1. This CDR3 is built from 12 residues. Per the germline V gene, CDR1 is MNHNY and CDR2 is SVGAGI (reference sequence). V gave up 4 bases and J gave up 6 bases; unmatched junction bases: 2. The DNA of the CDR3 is TGTGCCAGCAGTTTAACAGGGGATGGCTACACCTTC. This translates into CASSLTGDGYTF.

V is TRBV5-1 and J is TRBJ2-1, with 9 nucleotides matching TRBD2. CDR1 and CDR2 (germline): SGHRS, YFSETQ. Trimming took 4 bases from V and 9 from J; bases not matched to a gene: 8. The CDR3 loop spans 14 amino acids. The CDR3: CASSVIAGDREQFF. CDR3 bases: TGCGCCAGCAGCGTGATAGCGGGAGATCGTGAGCAGTTCTTC.

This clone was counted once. Written as DNA, the CDR3 is TGTGCCAGCAGTTACTCCAGGGCTAGCGAGCAGTACTTC. Translation gives CASSYSRASEQYF. The chain employs TRBV6-2 or TRBV6-3 and TRBJ2-7; D perhaps matches TRBD1 (5 bases). V was shortened by 0 bases and J by 6 bases, with 9 bases between the two germline ends. CDR3 length: 13 residues. Germline CDR1 reads MNHEY; CDR2 reads SVGEGT.

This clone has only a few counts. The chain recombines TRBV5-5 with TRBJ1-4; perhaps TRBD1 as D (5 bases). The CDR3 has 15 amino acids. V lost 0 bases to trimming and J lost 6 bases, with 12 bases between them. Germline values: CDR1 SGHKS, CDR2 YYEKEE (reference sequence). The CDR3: CASSLERGADEKLFF. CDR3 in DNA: TGTGCCAGCAGCTTGGAAAGGGGCGCGGATGAAAAACTGTTTTTT.

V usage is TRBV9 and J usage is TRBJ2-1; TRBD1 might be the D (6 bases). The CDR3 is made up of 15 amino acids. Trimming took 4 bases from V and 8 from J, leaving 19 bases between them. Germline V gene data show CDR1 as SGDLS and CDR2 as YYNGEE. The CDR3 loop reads CASSPFFGQFDEQFF. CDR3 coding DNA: TGTGCCAGCAGCCCCTTCTTTGGACAGTTTGATGAGCAGTTCTTC.

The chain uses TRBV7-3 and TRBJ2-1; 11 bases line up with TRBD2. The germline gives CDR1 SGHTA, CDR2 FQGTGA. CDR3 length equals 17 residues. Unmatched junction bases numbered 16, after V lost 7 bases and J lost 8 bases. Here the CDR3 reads CASTSTYGTSGRHEQFF. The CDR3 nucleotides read TGTGCCAGCACCTCCACCTACGGAACTAGCGGGAGACATGAGCAGTTCTTC.

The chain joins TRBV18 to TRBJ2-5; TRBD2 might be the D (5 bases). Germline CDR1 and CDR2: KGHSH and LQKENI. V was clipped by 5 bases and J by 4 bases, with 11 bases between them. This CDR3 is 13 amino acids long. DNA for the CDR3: TGTGCCAGCTCAAACCGAGGAGGAGAGACCCAGTACTTC. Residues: CASSNRGGETQYF. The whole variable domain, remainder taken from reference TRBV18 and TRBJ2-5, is NAGVMQNPRHLVRRRGQEARLRCSPMKGHSHVYWYRQLPEEGLKFMVYLQKENIIDESGMPKERFSAEFPKEGPSILRIQQVVRGDSAAYFCASSNRGGETQYFGPGTRLLVL.

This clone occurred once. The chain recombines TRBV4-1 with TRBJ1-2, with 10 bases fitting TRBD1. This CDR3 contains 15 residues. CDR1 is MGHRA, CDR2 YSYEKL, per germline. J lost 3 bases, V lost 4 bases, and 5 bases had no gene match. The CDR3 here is CASSPRDRGDYGYTF. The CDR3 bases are TGCGCCAGCAGCCCCCGGGACAGGGGAGACTATGGCTACACCTTC.

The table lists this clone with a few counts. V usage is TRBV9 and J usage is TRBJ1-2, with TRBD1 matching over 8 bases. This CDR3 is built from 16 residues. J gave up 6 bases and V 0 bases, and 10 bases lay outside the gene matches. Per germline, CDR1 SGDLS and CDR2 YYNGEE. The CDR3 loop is CASSVAFTGGRDGYTF. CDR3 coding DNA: TGTGCCAGCAGCGTAGCTTTTACAGGGGGAAGGGATGGCTACACCTTC.

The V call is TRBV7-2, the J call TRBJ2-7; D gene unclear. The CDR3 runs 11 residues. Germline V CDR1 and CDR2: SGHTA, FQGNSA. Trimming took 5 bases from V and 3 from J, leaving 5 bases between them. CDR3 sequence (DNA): TGTGCCAGCAGCCTTGTCTACGAGCAGTACTTC. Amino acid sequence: CASSLVYEQYF.

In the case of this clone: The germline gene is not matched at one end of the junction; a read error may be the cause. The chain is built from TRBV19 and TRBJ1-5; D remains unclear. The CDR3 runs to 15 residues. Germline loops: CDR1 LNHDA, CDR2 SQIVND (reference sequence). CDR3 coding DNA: TGTGCCAGTGGTATATGGCTAAGCGCGGATCAGCCCCAGCATTTT. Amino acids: CASGIWLSADQPQHF.

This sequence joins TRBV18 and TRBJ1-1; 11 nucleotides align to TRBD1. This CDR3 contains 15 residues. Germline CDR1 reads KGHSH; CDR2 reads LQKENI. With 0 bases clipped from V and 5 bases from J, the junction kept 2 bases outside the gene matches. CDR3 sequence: CASSPPGTGGTEAFF. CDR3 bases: TGTGCCAGCTCACCACCCGGGACAGGGGGGACTGAAGCTTTCTTT.

The CDR3 loop reads CATGDSINEKLFF. The CDR3 bases are TGTGCCACCGGGGACAGTATTAATGAAAAACTGTTTTTT. The genes are TRBV24-1 and TRBJ1-4; TRBD1 agrees at 7 bases. The CDR3 length is 13 residues. Germline V gene sequence: CDR1 KGHDR, CDR2 SFDVKD. V shed 9 bases, J shed 4 bases, and the junction held 4 bases outside the gene matches.

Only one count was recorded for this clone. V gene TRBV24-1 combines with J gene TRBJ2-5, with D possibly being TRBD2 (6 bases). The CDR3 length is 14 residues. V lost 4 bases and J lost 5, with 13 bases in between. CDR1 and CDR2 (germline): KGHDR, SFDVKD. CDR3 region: CATSDPLGGETQYF. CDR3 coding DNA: TGTGCCACCAGTGACCCCCTTGGGGGGGAGACCCAGTACTTC.

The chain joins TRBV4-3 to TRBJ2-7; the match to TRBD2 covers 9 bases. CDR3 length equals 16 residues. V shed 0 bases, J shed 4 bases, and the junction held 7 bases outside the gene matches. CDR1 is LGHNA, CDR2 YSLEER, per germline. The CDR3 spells CASSQDLGLANYEQYF. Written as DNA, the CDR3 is TGCGCCAGCAGCCAAGACCTGGGACTAGCCAATTACGAGCAGTACTTC.

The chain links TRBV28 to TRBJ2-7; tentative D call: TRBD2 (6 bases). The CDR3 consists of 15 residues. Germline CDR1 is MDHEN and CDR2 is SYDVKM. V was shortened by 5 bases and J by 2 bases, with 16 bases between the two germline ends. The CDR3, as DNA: TGTGCCAGCAGTCCATCTCTGGGGGGTACCTACGAGCAGTACTTC. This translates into CASSPSLGGTYEQYF.

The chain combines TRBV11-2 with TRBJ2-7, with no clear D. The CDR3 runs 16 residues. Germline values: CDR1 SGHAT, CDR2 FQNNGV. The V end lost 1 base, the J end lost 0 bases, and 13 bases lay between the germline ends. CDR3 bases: TGTGCCAGCAGCTTAGCCGTCCCAGGTAGCTCCTACGAGCAGTACTTC. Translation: CASSLAVPGSSYEQYF. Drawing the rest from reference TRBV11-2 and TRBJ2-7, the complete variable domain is EAGVAQSPRYKIIEKRQSVAFWCNPISGHATLYWYQQILGQGPKLLIQFQNNGVVDDSQLPKDRFSAERLKGVDSTLKIQPAKLEDSAVYLCASSLAVPGSSYEQYFGPGTRLTVT.